This TCR beta chain came from a study of somatic mutations in cytotoxic T cells in rheumatoid arthritis. Overall study findings and caveats: With age, CD8+ clonality increased in rheumatoid arthritis patients, whereas no such increase appeared in healthy controls. CD8+ T-cell clonality showed no significant difference between rheumatoid arthritis patients and age-matched healthy controls.

The repertoire was sequenced with immunoSEQ multiplex PCR; TCRdb's copy has only in-frame clones and lacks some. This sample has approximately 14,000 clones, with about 77% found just once. CDR3 length equals 15 residues. Per the germline V gene, CDR1 is LNHNV and CDR2 is YYDKDF (reference sequence). V lost 4 bases, J lost 6 bases, and 7 bases stayed unmatched. This clone was found once. Its antigen is not identified. Sequences were obtained from CD8+ T cells sorted from blood. The source of this sequence is an adult with rheumatoid arthritis. This rearrangement joins TRBV15 to TRBJ2-1; 9 nucleotides agree with TRBD2. The CDR3: CATSTSGGSINEQFF. In nucleotides, the CDR3 is TGTGCCACCAGCACGAGCGGGGGGTCAATCAATGAGCAGTTCTTC. The variable domain in full, with the rest retrieved from reference TRBV15 and TRBJ2-1, is DAMVIQNPRYQVTQFGKPVTLSCSQTLNHNVMYWYQQKSSQAPKLLFHYYDKDFNNEADTPDNFQSRRPNTSFCFLDIRSPGLGDTAMYLCATSTSGGSINEQFFGPGTRLTVL.